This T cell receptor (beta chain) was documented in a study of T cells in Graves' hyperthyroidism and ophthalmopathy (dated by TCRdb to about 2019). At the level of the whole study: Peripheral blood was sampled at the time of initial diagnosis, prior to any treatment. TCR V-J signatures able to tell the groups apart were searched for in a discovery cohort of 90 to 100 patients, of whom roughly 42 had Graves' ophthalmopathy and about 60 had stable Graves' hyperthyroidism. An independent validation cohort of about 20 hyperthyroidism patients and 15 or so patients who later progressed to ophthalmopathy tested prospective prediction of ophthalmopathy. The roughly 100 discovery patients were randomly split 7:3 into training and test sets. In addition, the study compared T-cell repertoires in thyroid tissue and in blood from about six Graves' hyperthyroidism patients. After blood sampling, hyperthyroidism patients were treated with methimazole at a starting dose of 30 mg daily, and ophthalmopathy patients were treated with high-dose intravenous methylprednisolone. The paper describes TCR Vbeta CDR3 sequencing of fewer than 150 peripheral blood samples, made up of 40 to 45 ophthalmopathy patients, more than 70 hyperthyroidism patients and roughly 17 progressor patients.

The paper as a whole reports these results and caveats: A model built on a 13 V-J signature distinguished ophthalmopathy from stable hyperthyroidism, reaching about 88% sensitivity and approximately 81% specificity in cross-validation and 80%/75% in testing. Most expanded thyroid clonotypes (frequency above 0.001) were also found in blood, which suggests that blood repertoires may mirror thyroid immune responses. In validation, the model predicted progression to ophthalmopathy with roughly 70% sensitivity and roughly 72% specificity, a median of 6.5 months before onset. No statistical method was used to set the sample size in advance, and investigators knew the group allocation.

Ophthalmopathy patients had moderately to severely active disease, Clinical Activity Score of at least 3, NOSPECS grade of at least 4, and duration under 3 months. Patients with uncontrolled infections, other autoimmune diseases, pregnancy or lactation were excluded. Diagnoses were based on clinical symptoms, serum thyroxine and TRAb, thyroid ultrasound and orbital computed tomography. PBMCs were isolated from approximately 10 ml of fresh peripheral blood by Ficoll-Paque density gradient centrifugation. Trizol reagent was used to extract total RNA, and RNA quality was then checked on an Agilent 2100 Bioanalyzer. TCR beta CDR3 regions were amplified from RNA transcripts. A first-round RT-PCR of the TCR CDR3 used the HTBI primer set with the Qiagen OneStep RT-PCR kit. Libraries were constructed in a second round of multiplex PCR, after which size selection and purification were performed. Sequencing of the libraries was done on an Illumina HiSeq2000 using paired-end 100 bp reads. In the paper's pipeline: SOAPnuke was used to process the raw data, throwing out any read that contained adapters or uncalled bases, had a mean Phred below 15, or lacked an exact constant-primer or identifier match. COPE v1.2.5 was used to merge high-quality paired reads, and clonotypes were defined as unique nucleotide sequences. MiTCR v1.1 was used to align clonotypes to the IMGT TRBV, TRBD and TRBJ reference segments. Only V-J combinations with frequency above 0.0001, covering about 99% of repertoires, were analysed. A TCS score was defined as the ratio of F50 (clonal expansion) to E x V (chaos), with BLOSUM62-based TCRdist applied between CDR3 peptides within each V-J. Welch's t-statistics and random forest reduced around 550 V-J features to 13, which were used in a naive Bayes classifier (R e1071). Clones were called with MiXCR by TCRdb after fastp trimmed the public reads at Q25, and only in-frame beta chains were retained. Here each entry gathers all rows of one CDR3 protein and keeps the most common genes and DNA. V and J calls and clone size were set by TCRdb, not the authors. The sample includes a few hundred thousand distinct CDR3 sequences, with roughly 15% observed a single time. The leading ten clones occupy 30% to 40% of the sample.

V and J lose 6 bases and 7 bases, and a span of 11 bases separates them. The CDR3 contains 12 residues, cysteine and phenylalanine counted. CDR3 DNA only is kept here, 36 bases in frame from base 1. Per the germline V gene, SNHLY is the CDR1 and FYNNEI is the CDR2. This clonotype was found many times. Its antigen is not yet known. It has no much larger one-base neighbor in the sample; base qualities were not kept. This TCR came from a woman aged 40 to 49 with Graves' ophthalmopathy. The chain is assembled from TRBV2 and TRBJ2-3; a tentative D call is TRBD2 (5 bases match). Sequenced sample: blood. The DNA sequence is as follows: TGTGCCAGCAGGGACTTCGCCTATACGCAGTATTTT. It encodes CASRDFAYTQYF.